This T cell receptor (beta chain) was documented in a study of blood T cell repertoires in COVID-19. Patients at the Seattle site were enrolled during active infection and followed longitudinally. Germline values: CDR1 SGHTA, CDR2 FQGNSA. This CDR3 contains 14 residues. The V gene end was trimmed by 5 bases and the J gene end by 2 bases; junction bases not matched to a gene: 5. Authors' methods: Amplification of reference gene primers was used by the study to estimate nucleated cell counts. Method: immunoSEQ multiplex PCR; TCRdb's copy keeps in-frame clones and lacks some. V, J and clone size reflect that table, while D and trimming were determined from the DNA. The table lists approximately 120,000 clones, more than 85% of them singletons.

This receptor was obtained from a man in his forties or fifties with COVID-19, enrolled during active disease. The V gene is TRBV7-2, the J gene TRBJ1-2; TRBD1 aligns across 7 bases. Material: peripheral blood. The CDR3 region is CASSPSGQNYGYTF. As DNA, the CDR3 is TGTGCCAGCAGCCCGTCGGGACAGAACTATGGCTACACCTTC.